What follows are 31 T cell receptor beta chains derived from one specimen sequenced in a study of vaccination and CD4 T cells after COVID-19. These receptors are not linked to any known antigen. Time point noted: late sampling 161 to 241 days after vaccination in three convalescent patients. The sample's treatment: approximately 9-day PBMC culture with coronavirus spike peptide pools or control peptides (ViraFEST assay). The Oncomine TCR Beta short-read assay was applied to DNA of cultured CD4+ T cells. TCRdb recomputed calls from the PCR reads with MiXCR, one row per CDR3 protein. In the table there are fewer than 25,000 distinct CDR3 sequences, roughly two fifths of which are singletons. Sequenced material: CD4+ T cells from blood, cultured in vitro, taken about 7 months after SARS-CoV-2 vaccination. These TCRs come from a human donor who had recovered from COVID-19.

This chain uses TRBV6-1 with TRBJ1-6; no clear D. The CDR3 length is 15 residues. CDR1 and CDR2 from the germline V gene are MNHNS and SASEGT. The V gene lost 2 bases and the J gene lost 10 bases, with 15 bases spanning the gap. The CDR3 loop reads CASSELDMVHSPLHF. In DNA, the CDR3 is TGTGCCAGCAGTGAATTGGATATGGTTCACTCACCCCTCCACTTT.

This clonotype was detected a few times. The chain uses TRBV10-3 and TRBJ1-2, with 8 positions matching TRBD1. After removal of 2 bases from V and 6 bases from J, the junction contained 8 bases not matched to a gene. The CDR3 spans 15 residues. Germline V lookup: CDR1 ENHRY, CDR2 SYGVKD. DNA for the CDR3: TGTGCCATCAGTGAGGGGAGGACAGGGTTTGATGGCTACACCTTC. Residues: CAISEGRTGFDGYTF.

This clonotype was counted only a few times. The chain employs TRBV20-1 and TRBJ1-2, with D possibly TRBD1 on 6 matching bases. Germline assignment: CDR1 DFQATT and CDR2 SNEGSKA (reference sequence). Trimming took 5 bases from V and 4 from J, leaving 17 bases between them. The CDR3 loop spans 14 amino acids. CDR3 sequence reads: CSAPVGGRGYGYTF. The CDR3, as DNA: TGCAGTGCTCCAGTGGGGGGCCGGGGCTATGGCTACACCTTC.

There are a few counts of this clonotype. V and J are TRBV20-1 and TRBJ2-5; TRBD1 matches 7 bases. V lost 6 bases to trimming and J lost 1 base; unmatched junction nucleotides: 5. The CDR3 is 13 amino acids. In germline, CDR1 is DFQATT, CDR2 SNEGSKA (reference sequence). The CDR3 bases are TGCAGTGCCAACAGGGGCGGCCAAGAGACCCAGTACTTC. Protein product: CSANRGGQETQYF.

The chain joins TRBV6-5 to TRBJ2-5; possibly TRBD1 or TRBD2 for D (5 bases each). Trimming took 1 base from V and 5 from J, leaving 5 bases between them. Germline V CDR1 and CDR2: MNHEY, SVGAGI. The CDR3 extends over 12 amino acids. CDR3 residues: CASSYWGETQYF. CDR3 bases: TGTGCCAGCAGTTACTGGGGGGAGACCCAGTACTTC.

The chain uses TRBV11-1 and TRBJ2-7; D is undetermined. Germline V gives CDR1 SGHAT, CDR2 FQDESV (reference sequence). V was cut by 1 base and J by 3 bases, with 7 bases left in between. The CDR3 runs 13 residues. CDR3 in amino acids: CASSLGWGYEQYF. CDR3 DNA: TGTGCCAGCAGCTTAGGGTGGGGCTACGAGCAGTACTTC.

This clonotype occurred a few times. The rearrangement links TRBV7-9 to TRBJ1-2; 7 bases agree with TRBD1. The CDR3 contains 18 residues. CDR1 and CDR2 (germline): SEHNR, FQNEAQ (reference sequence). V was pared by 0 bases and J by 2 bases, with 12 bases of the junction left unmatched. CDR3 sequence (DNA): TGTGCCAGCAGCTTAGCGTACGGGACAGACAAAACAAACTATGGCTACACCTTC. This sequence encodes CASSLAYGTDKTNYGYTF.

This rearrangement joins TRBV7-2 to TRBJ2-1; TRBD1 matches 7 bases. The germline gives CDR1 SGHTA, CDR2 FQGNSA. The CDR3 covers 16 residues. With V trimmed by 1 base and J by 1 base, 4 bases remained unmatched. CDR3 in amino acids: CASSLDWDRSYNEQFF. The CDR3 DNA sequence: TGTGCCAGCAGCTTAGATTGGGACAGATCCTACAATGAGCAGTTCTTC.

This clonotype was detected only a few times. The chain is built from TRBV20-1 and TRBJ1-2; TRBD1 matches at 9 bases. The CDR3 totals 14 residues. The junction had 5 bases not matched to a gene; V was cut back by 6 bases and J by 0 bases. Germline V gene lookup returns CDR1 DFQATT and CDR2 SNEGSKA (reference sequence). CDR3 amino acids: CSASGTGSNYGYTF. The CDR3 coding sequence is TGCAGTGCGTCCGGGACAGGGTCTAACTATGGCTACACCTTC.

This clonotype came up a few times. This chain links TRBV6-2 or TRBV6-3 with TRBJ2-5; D is perhaps TRBD1 or TRBD2 (5 bases each). The V end was cut by 1 base, the J end by 5 bases, with 11 bases between. The CDR3 loop spans 14 amino acids. Germline V gene data show CDR1 as MNHEY and CDR2 as SVGEGT. The CDR3 DNA follows: TGTGCCAGCAGTTACTTTCTGGGGGTGGAGACCCAGTACTTC. Translating it yields CASSYFLGVETQYF.

The V gene is TRBV12-3 or TRBV12-4, the J gene TRBJ2-1; 9 bases are shared with TRBD2. The CDR3 covers 13 residues. Trimming at V came to 7 bases and at J to 9 bases, leaving 7 bases not matched to a gene. The CDR3 DNA is TGTGCCAGCAAGGGCGGGAGGGGCGGTGAGCAGTTCTTC. Translation gives CASKGGRGGEQFF.

This sequence joins TRBV12-3 or TRBV12-4 and TRBJ1-5, with D tentatively TRBD1 (5 bases). The ends were cut back, 6 bases at V and 5 bases at J, with 14 bases in the middle. The CDR3 extends over 14 amino acids. The CDR3 bases are TGTGCCAGCAGCGACGACCTAGGGGATCAGCCCCAGCATTTT. Amino acid sequence: CASSDDLGDQPQHF.

V and J are TRBV6-1 and TRBJ2-3, with D perhaps TRBD2 (6 bases). Trimming left V 6 bases short and J 2 bases short, with 15 bases between. This CDR3 is 15 amino acids long. Germline V gives CDR1 MNHNS, CDR2 SASEGT. CDR3 loop: CASSQRGEHTDTQYF. Here the CDR3 DNA reads TGTGCCAGCAGCCAGCGCGGGGAACACACAGATACGCAGTATTTT.

This sequence joins TRBV7-2 and TRBJ1-2; possible D gene TRBD1, 6 bases. Looked up from germline, CDR1 is SGHTA and CDR2 is FQGNSA. V shed 5 bases and J shed 7 bases, with 17 bases lying between them. The CDR3 is 14 residues long. Here the CDR3 reads CASSPGRGGFGYTF. DNA of the CDR3: TGTGCCAGCAGCCCCGGGAGGGGGGGCTTTGGCTACACCTTC.

In this sample, this clonotype turned up a few times. This rearrangement joins TRBV19 to TRBJ2-1; 12 positions match TRBD1. The CDR3 covers 16 residues. The V gene end was trimmed by 6 bases and the J gene end by 6 bases; junction bases not matched to a gene: 9. Germline V gene sequence: CDR1 LNHDA, CDR2 SQIVND (reference sequence). The CDR3 region has the DNA TGTGCCAGTAGCTCGGGACAGGGGGCACTTAGCAATGAGCAGTTCTTC. Translated, it gives CASSSGQGALSNEQFF.

The gene calls are TRBV20-1 and TRBJ1-5, with D perhaps matching TRBD1 (6 bases). In germline, CDR1 is DFQATT, CDR2 SNEGSKA (reference sequence). Trimming stripped 4 bases from V and 11 bases from J, with 12 bases between. The CDR3 runs 11 residues. The CDR3 sequence: CSATQGVAQHF. DNA for the CDR3: TGCAGTGCTACACAGGGTGTCGCCCAGCATTTT.

The table lists this clonotype with a count of one. The CDR3 spells CAWSNLRGNEQYF. In DNA, the CDR3 is TGTGCCTGGAGTAACCTCAGGGGGAACGAGCAGTACTTC. The chain carries TRBV30 and TRBJ2-7, with TRBD1 identical over 7 bases. V was pared by 2 bases and J by 5 bases, with 6 bases of the junction left unmatched. The CDR3 is 13 amino acids. Germline CDR1 and CDR2: GTSNPN and SVGIG (reference sequence). Combining the CDR3 with reference TRBV30 and TRBJ2-7 gives the whole variable domain SQTIHQWPATLVQPVGSPLSLECTVEGTSNPNLYWYRQAAGRGLQLLFYSVGIGQISSEVPQNLSASRPQDRQFILSSKKLLLSDSGFYLCAWSNLRGNEQYFGPGTRLTVT.

This clonotype was seen a few times. The chain uses TRBV7-2 and TRBJ2-7; 11 bases map to TRBD2. Germline V CDR1 and CDR2: SGHTA, FQGNSA. The CDR3 has 15 residues. The V gene end was trimmed by 4 bases and the J gene end by 2 bases; junction bases not matched to a gene: 4. The chain's CDR3 is CASSSTSGDAYEQYF. The CDR3 nucleotides are TGTGCCAGCAGCTCGACTAGCGGGGACGCCTACGAGCAGTACTTC.

The V and J genes are TRBV6-1 and TRBJ2-7; 7 bases line up with TRBD1. The CDR3 loop spans 16 amino acids. V trimming: 3 bases; J trimming: 2 bases; junction bases outside the gene matches: 10. The germline V gene has CDR1 MNHNS and CDR2 SASEGT. CDR3 coding DNA: TGTGCCAGCAGTGACCGACAGGGAAGTATCCCCTACGAGCAGTACTTC. Translated, it gives CASSDRQGSIPYEQYF.

This chain's CDR3 is CATSDRTGQDTQYF. CDR3 in DNA: TGTGCCACCAGTGATCGAACAGGGCAGGATACGCAGTATTTT. The genes are TRBV24-1 and TRBJ2-3, with TRBD1 as a possible D gene (6 bases). Germline CDR1 reads KGHDR; CDR2 reads SFDVKD. This CDR3 has 14 residues. V dropped 3 bases and J dropped 6 bases, with 12 bases sitting between them.

This clonotype was observed a handful of times. The rearrangement links TRBV7-9 to TRBJ1-5; maybe TRBD1 (5 bases). Trimming removed 4 bases from V and 3 bases from J, with 10 bases in between. The germline CDR1 and CDR2 sequences are SEHNR and FQNEAQ (reference sequence). This CDR3 is built from 14 residues. CDR3 DNA: TGTGCCAGCAGCTCACAGGTGGCCAATCAGCCCCAGCATTTT. Translation: CASSSQVANQPQHF.

This clonotype was seen more than once but under ten times. This sequence joins TRBV7-9 and TRBJ1-2; D call uncertain. Trimming left V 5 bases short and J 0 bases short, with 13 bases between. The germline CDR1 and CDR2 sequences are SEHNR and FQNEAQ (reference sequence). The CDR3 is made up of 15 amino acids. The CDR3 nucleotides are TGTGCCAGCAGCGAGACCCGAGAGCCTAACTATGGCTACACCTTC. This translates into CASSETREPNYGYTF.

The chain employs TRBV20-1 and TRBJ2-2, with 9 positions matching TRBD2. This CDR3 contains 16 residues. V trimming: 0 bases; J trimming: 6 bases; junction bases outside the gene matches: 8. CDR1 and CDR2 (germline): DFQATT, SNEGSKA (reference sequence). The CDR3 coding sequence is TGCAGTGCTAGAGACCCTAGCGGGAAAGGGGCCGGGGAGCTGTTTTTT. It encodes CSARDPSGKGAGELFF.

This clonotype has a single count. This chain uses TRBV4-3 with TRBJ2-7; D is unresolved. Trimming stripped 0 bases from V and 2 bases from J, with 11 bases between. The CDR3 runs to 15 residues. Germline-derived CDR1 and CDR2 are LGHNA and YSLEER. The chain's CDR3 is CASSQEIHVAYEQYF. CDR3 nucleotides: TGCGCCAGCAGCCAAGAAATTCATGTAGCCTACGAGCAGTACTTC.

This clonotype turned up a few times. The V call is TRBV7-3, the J call TRBJ2-3; TRBD2 might be the D (5 bases). The CDR3 loop spans 15 amino acids. Trimming left V 2 bases short and J 3 bases short, with 12 bases between. CDR1 and CDR2 (germline): SGHTA, FQGTGA. The CDR3 region has the DNA TGTGCCAGCAGCTTAGGCGGGTATCGAACAGATACGCAGTATTTT. Its protein is CASSLGGYRTDTQYF.

The chain has TRBV7-6 and TRBJ1-1; no clear D gene. Trimming left V 5 bases short and J 6 bases short, with 19 bases between. This CDR3 has 15 residues. Germline CDR1 reads SGHVS; CDR2 reads FNYEAQ. Here the CDR3 DNA reads TGTGCCAGCAGCCCTCCGCCACAGATCTCACCTGAAGCTTTCTTT. Amino acid sequence: CASSPPPQISPEAFF.

This chain links TRBV5-4 with TRBJ2-1; TRBD2 is a possible D gene (6 bases). The DNA matches TRBJ2-7 better at its end, which makes the J call doubtful. This CDR3 region has 15 residues. Germline assignment: CDR1 SGHNT and CDR2 YYREEE (reference sequence). For the CDR3, the DNA is TGTGCCAGCAGCTTGGGGGGAGGTGGCGGGTACGAGCAGTACTTC. This encodes CASSLGGGGGYEQYF.

This clonotype was counted only a few times. Relative to the germline gene, one junction end is altered; a read error may explain this. This rearrangement joins TRBV20-1 to TRBJ2-5; D unclear. The CDR3 contains 15 residues. Germline assignment: CDR1 DFQATT and CDR2 SNEGSKA (reference sequence). As DNA, the CDR3 is TGCAGTGCTAGAGATCCCCCACGACCCCAAGGGACCCAGTACTTC. As protein: CSARDPPRPQGTQYF.

The table lists this clonotype with a count of one. V gene TRBV10-3 combines with J gene TRBJ2-7; TRBD2 aligns across 9 bases. The CDR3 length is 15 residues. From germline, CDR1 is ENHRY and CDR2 SYGVKD. V gave up 3 bases and J gave up 3 bases; unmatched junction bases: 6. The chain's CDR3 is CAISDLAGINYEQYF. The CDR3 DNA follows: TGTGCCATCAGTGACCTAGCGGGGATAAACTACGAGCAGTACTTC.

The V and J genes are TRBV6-1 and TRBJ2-3; TRBD1 matches at 9 bases. The CDR3 has 13 residues. V trimming: 10 bases; J trimming: 3 bases; junction bases outside the gene matches: 5. CDR1 is MNHNS and CDR2 is SASEGT in the germline V gene. The CDR3, as DNA: TGTGCCACGACCGGGACAGGGACAGATACGCAGTATTTT. It yields the protein CATTGTGTDTQYF.

In this sample, this clonotype turned up a few times. The V call is TRBV6-1, the J call TRBJ2-7; 9 bases fit TRBD1. Germline V lookup: CDR1 MNHNS, CDR2 SASEGT. The CDR3 runs to 17 residues. Losses at the gene ends were 7 bases for V and 3 bases for J; bases not matched to a gene: 16. The CDR3 protein is CASTKSVTGTGNYEQYF. The CDR3 DNA reads TGTGCCAGCACTAAATCCGTAACCGGGACAGGGAACTACGAGCAGTACTTC.